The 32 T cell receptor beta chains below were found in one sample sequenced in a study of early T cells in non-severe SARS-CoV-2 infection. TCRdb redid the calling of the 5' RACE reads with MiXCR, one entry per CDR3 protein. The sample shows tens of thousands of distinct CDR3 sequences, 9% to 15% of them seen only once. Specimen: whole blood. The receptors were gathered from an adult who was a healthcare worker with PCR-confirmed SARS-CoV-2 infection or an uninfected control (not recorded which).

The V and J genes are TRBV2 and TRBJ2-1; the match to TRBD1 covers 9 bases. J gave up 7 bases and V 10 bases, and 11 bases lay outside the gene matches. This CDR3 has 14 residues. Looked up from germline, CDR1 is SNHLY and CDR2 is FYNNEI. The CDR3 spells CATDPGQGWNEQFF. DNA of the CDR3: TGTGCCACCGATCCGGGACAGGGATGGAATGAGCAGTTCTTC.

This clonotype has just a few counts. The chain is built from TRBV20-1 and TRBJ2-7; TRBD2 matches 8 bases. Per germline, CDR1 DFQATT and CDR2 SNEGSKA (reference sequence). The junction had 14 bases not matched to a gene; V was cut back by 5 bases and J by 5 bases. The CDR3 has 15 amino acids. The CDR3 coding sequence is TGCAGTGCTTTCACTAGCGGAACAACAATGGACGAGCAGTACTTC. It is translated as CSAFTSGTTMDEQYF.

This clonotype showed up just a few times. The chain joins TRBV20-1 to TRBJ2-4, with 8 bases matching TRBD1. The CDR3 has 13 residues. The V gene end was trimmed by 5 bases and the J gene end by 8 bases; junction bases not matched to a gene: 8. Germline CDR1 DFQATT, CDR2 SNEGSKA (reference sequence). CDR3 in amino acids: CSAPGQGGHIQYF. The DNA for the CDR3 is TGCAGTGCTCCCGGACAGGGAGGTCACATTCAGTACTTC.

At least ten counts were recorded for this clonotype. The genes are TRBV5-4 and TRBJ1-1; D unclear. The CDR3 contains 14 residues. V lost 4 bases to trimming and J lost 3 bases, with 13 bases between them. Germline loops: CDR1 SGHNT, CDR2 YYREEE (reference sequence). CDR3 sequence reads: CASSRDPPDTEAFF. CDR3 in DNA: TGTGCCAGCAGCCGAGATCCCCCGGACACTGAAGCTTTCTTT.

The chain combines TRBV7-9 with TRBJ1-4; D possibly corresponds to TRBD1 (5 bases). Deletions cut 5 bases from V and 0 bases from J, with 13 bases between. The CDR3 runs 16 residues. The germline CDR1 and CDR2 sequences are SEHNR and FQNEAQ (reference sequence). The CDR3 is CASSPGWGATNEKLFF. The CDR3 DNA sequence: TGTGCCAGCAGCCCCGGCTGGGGGGCAACTAATGAAAAACTGTTTTTT.

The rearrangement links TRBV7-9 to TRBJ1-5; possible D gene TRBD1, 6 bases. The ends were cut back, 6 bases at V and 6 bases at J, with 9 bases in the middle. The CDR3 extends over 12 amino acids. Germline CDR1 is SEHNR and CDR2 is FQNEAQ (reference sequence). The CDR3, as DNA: TGTGCCAGCAGTCTGGACAGTCAGCCCCAGCATTTT. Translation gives CASSLDSQPQHF.

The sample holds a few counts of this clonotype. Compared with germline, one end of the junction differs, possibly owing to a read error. This CDR3 is CACRTSGNTGELFF. CDR3 in DNA: TGTGCCTGCAGGACTAGCGGTAACACCGGGGAGCTGTTTTTT. This sequence joins TRBV7-2 and TRBJ2-2, with 10 bases fitting TRBD2. The CDR3 spans 14 residues. The germline V gene encodes CDR1 SGHTA and CDR2 FQGNSA.

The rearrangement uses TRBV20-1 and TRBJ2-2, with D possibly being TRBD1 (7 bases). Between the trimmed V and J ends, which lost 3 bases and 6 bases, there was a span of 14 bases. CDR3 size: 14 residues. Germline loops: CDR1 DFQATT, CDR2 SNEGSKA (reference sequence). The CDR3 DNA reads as TGCAGTGCTAGCCGAGGCAGGGGGGCCGGGGAGCTGTTTTTT. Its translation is CSASRGRGAGELFF.

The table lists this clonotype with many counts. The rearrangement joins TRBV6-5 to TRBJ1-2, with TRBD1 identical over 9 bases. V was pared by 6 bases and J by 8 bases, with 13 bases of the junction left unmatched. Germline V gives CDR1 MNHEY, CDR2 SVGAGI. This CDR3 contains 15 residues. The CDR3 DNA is TGTGCCAGCAGCGCTCAGGGACAGGGCATGAGAGGCTACACCTTC. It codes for CASSAQGQGMRGYTF.

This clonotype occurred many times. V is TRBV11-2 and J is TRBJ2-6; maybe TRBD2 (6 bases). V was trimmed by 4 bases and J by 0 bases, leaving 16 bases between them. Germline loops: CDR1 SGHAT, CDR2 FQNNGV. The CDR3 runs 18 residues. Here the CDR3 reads CASSSLGAGLSGANVLTF. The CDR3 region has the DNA TGTGCCAGCAGCTCCCTCGGGGCGGGACTCTCTGGGGCCAACGTCCTGACTTTC.

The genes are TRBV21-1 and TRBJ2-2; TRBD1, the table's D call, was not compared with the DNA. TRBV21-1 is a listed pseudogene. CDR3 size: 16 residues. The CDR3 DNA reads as TGTGCCAGCAGCAAAGAGAGGGGCATGAACACCGGGGAGCTGCTTTTT. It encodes CASSKERGMNTGELLF.

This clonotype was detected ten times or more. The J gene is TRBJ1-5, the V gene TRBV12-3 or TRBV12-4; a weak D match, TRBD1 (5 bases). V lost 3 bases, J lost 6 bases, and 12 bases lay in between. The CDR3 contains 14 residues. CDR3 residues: CASSFEGTAQPQHF. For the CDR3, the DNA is TGTGCCAGCAGTTTCGAAGGGACCGCTCAGCCCCAGCATTTT.

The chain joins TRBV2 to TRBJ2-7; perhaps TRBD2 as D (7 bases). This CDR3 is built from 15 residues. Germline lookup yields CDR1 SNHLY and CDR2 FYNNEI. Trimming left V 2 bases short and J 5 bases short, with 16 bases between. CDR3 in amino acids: CASSEIWGGGHEQYF. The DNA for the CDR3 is TGTGCCAGCAGTGAAATTTGGGGAGGGGGGCACGAGCAGTACTTC. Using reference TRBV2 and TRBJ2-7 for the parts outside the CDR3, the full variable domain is EPEVTQTPSHQVTQMGQEVILRCVPISNHLYFYWYRQILGQKVEFLVSFYNNEISEKSEIFDDQFSVERPDGSNFTLKIRSTKLEDSAMYFCASSEIWGGGHEQYFGPGTRLTVT.

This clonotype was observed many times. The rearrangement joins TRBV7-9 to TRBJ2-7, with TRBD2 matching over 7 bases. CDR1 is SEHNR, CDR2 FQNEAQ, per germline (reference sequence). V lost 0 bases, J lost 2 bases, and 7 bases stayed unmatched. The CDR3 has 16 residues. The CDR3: CASSLAVPSGAYEQYF. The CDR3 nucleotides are TGTGCCAGCAGCTTAGCTGTCCCTAGCGGTGCCTACGAGCAGTACTTC. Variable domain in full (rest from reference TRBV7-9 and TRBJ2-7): DTGVSQNPRHKITKRGQNVTFRCDPISEHNRLYWYRQTLGQGPEFLTYFQNEAQLEKSRLLSDRFSAERPKGSFSTLEIQRTEQGDSAMYLCASSLAVPSGAYEQYFGPGTRLTVT.

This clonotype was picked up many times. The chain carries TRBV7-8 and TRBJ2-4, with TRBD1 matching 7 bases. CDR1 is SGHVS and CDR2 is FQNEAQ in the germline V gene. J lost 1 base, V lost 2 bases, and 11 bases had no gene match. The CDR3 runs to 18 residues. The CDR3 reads CASSLSALTGKAKNIQYF. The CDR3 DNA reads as TGTGCCAGCAGCTTATCGGCGTTGACAGGGAAGGCCAAAAACATTCAGTACTTC.

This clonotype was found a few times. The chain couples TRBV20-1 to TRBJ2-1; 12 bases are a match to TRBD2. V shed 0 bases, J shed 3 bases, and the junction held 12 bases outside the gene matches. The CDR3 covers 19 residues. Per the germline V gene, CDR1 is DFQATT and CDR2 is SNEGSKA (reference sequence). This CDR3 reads CSARDHPRLAGGYYNEQFF. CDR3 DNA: TGCAGTGCTAGAGATCACCCAAGGCTAGCGGGAGGGTACTACAATGAGCAGTTCTTC.

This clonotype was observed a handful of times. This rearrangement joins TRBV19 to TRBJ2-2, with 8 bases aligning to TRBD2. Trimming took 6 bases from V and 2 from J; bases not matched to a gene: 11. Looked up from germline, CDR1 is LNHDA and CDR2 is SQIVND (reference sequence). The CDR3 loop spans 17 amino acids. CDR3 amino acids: CASRASPREENTGELFF. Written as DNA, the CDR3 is TGTGCCAGTAGAGCATCCCCGCGGGAGGAAAACACCGGGGAGCTGTTTTTT.

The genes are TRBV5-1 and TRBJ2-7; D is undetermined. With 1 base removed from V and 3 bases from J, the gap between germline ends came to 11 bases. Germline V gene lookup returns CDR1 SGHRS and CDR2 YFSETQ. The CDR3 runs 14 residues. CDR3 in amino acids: CASSLSASSYEQYF. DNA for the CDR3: TGCGCCAGCAGCTTGTCAGCGTCTAGCTACGAGCAGTACTTC.

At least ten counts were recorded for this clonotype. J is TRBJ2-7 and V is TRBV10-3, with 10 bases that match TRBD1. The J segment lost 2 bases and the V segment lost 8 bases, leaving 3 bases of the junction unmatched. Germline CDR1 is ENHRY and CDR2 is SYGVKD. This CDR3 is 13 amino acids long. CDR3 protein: CAIGQGGPYEQYF. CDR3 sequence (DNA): TGTGCCATCGGACAGGGGGGACCCTACGAGCAGTACTTC.

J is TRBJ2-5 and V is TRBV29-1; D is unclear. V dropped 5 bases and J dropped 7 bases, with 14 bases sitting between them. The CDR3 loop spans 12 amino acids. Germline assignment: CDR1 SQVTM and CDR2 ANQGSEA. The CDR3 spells CSVPGETVTQYF. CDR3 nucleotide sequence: TGCAGCGTTCCCGGAGAGACGGTGACCCAGTACTTC.

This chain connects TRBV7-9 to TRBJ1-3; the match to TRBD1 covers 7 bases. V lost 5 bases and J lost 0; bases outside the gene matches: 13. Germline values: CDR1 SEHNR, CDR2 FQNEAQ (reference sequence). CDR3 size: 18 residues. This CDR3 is CASSRRRDSILSGNTIYF. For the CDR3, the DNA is TGTGCCAGCAGCCGTCGCCGGGACAGCATTCTCTCTGGAAACACCATATATTTT.

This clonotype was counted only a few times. CDR3 sequence (DNA): TGTGCCAGCTCCGGGCCCCGAGGATGGTCCGATACGCAGTATTTT. It specifies CASSGPRGWSDTQYF. The chain recombines TRBV5-4 with TRBJ2-3; D is ambiguous. Trimming stripped 7 bases from V and 6 bases from J, with 21 bases between. This CDR3 is 15 amino acids long. Germline V lookup: CDR1 SGHNT, CDR2 YYREEE (reference sequence).

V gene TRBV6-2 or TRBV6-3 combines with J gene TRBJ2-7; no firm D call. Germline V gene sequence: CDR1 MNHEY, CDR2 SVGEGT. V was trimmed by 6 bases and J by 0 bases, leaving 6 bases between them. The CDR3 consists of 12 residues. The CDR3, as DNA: TGTGCCAGCAGATCCAGCTCCTACGAGCAGTACTTC. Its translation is CASRSSSYEQYF.

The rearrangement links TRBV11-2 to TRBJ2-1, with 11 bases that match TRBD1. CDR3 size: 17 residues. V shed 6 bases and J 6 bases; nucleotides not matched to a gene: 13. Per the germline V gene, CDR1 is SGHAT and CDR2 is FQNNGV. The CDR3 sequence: CASRGTGGSSGVNEQFF. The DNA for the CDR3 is TGTGCCAGCAGAGGGACAGGGGGTAGTAGCGGAGTCAATGAGCAGTTCTTC.

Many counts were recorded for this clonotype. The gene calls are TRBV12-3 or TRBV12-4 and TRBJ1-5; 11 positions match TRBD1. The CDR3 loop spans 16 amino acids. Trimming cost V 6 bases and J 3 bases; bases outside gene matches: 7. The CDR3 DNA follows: TGTGCCAGCAGGAACGGACAGGGGGCGAACAATCAGCCCCAGCATTTT. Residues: CASRNGQGANNQPQHF.

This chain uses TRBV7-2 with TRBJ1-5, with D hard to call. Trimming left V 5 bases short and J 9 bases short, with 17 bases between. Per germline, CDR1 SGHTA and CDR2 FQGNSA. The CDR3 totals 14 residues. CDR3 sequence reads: CASSIGVSGPPQHF. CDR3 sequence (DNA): TGTGCCAGCAGCATCGGCGTCAGTGGGCCGCCCCAGCATTTT.

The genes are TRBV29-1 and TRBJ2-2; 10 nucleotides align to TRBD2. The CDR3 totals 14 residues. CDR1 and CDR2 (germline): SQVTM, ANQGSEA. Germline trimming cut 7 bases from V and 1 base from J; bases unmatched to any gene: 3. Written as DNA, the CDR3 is TGCAGCGCAGGGACTAGCGAGAACACCGGGGAGCTGTTTTTT. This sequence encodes CSAGTSENTGELFF.

The CDR3 region is CASSPDRGLNYGYTF. The CDR3 DNA reads TGTGCCAGCAGCCCCGACAGGGGGCTAAACTATGGCTACACCTTC. The chain couples TRBV7-2 to TRBJ1-2; 10 bases line up with TRBD1. Per germline, CDR1 SGHTA and CDR2 FQGNSA. Trimming took 5 bases from V and 2 from J; bases not matched to a gene: 5. The CDR3 sequence is 15 residues long. Filled out from reference TRBV7-2 and TRBJ1-2, the complete variable domain reads GAGVSQSPSNKVTEKGKDVELRCDPISGHTALYWYRQSLGQGLEFLIYFQGNSAPDKSGLPSDRFSAERTGGSVSTLTIQRTQQEDSAVYLCASSPDRGLNYGYTFGSGTRLTVV.

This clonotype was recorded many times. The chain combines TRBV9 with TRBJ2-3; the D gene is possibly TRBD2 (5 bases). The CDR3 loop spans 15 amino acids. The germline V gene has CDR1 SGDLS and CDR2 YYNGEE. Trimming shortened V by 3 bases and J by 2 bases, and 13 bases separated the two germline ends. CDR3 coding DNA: TGTGCCAGCAGCGCCCGAGGTAGCGACACAGATACGCAGTATTTT. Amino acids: CASSARGSDTDTQYF.

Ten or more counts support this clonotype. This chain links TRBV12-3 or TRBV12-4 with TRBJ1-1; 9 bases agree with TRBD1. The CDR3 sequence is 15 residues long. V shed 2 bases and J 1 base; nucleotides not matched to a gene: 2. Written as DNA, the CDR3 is TGTGCCAGCAGTTTACGGGACAGGGAGAACACTGAAGCTTTCTTT. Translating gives CASSLRDRENTEAFF.

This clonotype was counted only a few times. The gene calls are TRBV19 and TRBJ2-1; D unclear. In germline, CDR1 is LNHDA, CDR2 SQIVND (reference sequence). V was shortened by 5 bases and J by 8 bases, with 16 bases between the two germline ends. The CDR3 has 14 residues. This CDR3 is CASSLRSGIDEQFF. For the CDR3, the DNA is TGTGCCAGTAGTCTCCGATCAGGTATCGATGAGCAGTTCTTC.

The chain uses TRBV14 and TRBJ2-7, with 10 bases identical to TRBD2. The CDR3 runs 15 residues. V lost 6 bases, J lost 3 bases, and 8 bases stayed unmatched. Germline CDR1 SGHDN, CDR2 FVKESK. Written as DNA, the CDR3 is TGTGCCAGCAGTCCTCTAGCGGGAGCGATCTACGAGCAGTACTTC. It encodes CASSPLAGAIYEQYF.